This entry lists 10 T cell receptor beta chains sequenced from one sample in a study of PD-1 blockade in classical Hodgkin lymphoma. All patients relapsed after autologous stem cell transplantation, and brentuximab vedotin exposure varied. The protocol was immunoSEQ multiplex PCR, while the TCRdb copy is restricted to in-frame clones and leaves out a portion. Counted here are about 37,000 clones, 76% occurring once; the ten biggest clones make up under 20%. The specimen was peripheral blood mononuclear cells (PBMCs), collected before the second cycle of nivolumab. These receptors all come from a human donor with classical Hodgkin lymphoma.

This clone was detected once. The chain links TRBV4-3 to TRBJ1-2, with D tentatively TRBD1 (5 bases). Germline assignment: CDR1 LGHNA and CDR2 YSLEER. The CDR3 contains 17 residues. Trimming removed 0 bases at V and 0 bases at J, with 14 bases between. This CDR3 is CASSQDRGRRPNYGYTF. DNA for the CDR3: TGCGCCAGCAGCCAAGATCGGGGACGGCGCCCTAACTATGGCTACACCTTC.

CDR3 amino acids: CATSRDSTGNTDTQYF. The CDR3 DNA follows: TGTGCCACCAGCAGAGATTCGACAGGGAACACAGATACGCAGTATTTT. The J gene is TRBJ2-3, the V gene TRBV15, with TRBD1 matching 7 bases. Germline V gives CDR1 LNHNV, CDR2 YYDKDF (reference sequence). The CDR3 covers 16 residues. The V segment lost 0 bases and the J segment 2 bases; nucleotides outside the gene matches: 5.

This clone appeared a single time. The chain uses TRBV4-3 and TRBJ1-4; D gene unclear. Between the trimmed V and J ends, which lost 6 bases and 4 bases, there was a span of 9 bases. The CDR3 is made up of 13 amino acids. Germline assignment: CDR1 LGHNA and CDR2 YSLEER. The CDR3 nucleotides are TGCGCCAGCAGGTCGGGGAATAATGAAAAACTGTTTTTT. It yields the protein CASRSGNNEKLFF.

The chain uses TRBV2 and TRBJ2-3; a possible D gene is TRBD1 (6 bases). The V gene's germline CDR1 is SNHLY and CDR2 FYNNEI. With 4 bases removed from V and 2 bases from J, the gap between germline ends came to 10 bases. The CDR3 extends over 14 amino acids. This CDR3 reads CASSATGITDTQYF. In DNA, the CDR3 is TGTGCCAGCAGTGCTACAGGGATCACAGATACGCAGTATTTT.

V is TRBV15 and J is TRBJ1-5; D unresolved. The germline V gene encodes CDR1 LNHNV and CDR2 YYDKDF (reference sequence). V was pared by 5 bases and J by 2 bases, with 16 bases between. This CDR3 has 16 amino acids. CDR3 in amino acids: CATSSEPEDGNQPQHF. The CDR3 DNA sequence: TGTGCCACCAGCTCCGAGCCGGAGGACGGCAATCAGCCCCAGCATTTT.

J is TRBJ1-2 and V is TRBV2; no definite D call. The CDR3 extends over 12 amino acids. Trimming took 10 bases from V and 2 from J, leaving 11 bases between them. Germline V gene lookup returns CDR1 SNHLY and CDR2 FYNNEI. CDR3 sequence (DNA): TGTGCCATATCTTTGTTCAACTATGGCTACACCTTC. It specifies CAISLFNYGYTF.

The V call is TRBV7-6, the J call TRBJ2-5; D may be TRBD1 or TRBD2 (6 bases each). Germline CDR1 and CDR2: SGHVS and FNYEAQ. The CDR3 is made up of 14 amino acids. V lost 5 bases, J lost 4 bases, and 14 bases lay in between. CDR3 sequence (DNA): TGTGCCAGCAGCCGAGGGGGGATAGGAGAGACCCAGTACTTC. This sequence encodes CASSRGGIGETQYF. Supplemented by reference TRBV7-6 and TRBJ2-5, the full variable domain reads GAGVSQSPRYKVTKRGQDVALRCDPISGHVSLYWYRQALGQGPEFLTYFNYEAQQDKSGLPNDRFSAERPEGSISTLTIQRTEQRDSAMYRCASSRGGIGETQYFGPGTRLLVL.

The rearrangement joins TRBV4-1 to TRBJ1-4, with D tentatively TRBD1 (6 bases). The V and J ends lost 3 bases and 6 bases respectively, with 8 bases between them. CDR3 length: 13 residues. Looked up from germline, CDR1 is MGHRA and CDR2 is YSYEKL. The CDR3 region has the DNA TGCGCCAGCAGCCAGGACAGAGATGAAAAACTGTTTTTT. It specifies CASSQDRDEKLFF.

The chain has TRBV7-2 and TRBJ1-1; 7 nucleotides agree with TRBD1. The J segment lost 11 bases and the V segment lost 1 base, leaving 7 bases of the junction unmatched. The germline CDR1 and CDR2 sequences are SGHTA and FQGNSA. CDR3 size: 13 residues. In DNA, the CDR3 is TGTGCCAGCAGCTTAGGTCAGGGGGGCAAGGCTTTCTTT. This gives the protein CASSLGQGGKAFF.

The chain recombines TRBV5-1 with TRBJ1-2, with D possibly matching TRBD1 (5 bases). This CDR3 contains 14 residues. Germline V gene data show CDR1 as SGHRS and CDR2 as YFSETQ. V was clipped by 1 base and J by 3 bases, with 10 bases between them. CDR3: CASSLLGQDYGYTF. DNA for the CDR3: TGCGCCAGCAGCTTGTTGGGGCAGGACTATGGCTACACCTTC.